Listed here are 15 T cell receptor beta chains from one sample, sequenced in a study of cytomegalovirus exposure and HLA in healthy donors. This PCR relied on a set of 60 Vbeta primers and 13 Jbeta primers. Repertoires were generated with immunoSEQ multiplex PCR, while TCRdb's copy carries only in-frame clones and drops some. With about 140,000 clones in the sample, the ten largest clones hold roughly 2%. Sequencing was done on a sample of PBMCs. These receptor sequences come from a woman aged 18-29 years in good health and CMV-seronegative.

The chain links TRBV7-8 to TRBJ2-3; 10 nucleotides agree with TRBD2. The junction had 10 bases not matched to a gene; V was cut back by 2 bases and J by 2 bases. The CDR3 loop spans 18 amino acids. From germline, CDR1 is SGHVS and CDR2 FQNEAQ. The CDR3 nucleotides read TGTGCCAGCAGCTTAATTATAACTAGCGGGACCTACACAGATACGCAGTATTTT. Its translation is CASSLIITSGTYTDTQYF.

The chain uses TRBV5-1 and TRBJ2-3; 9 bases fit TRBD1. CDR1 and CDR2 (germline): SGHRS, YFSETQ. After removal of 4 bases from V and 0 bases from J, the junction contained 6 bases not matched to a gene. The CDR3 covers 16 residues. CDR3 DNA: TGCGCCAGCAGCCCTGACAGGGGGTTAAGCACAGATACGCAGTATTTT. This encodes CASSPDRGLSTDTQYF.

The V and J genes are TRBV2 and TRBJ2-2; the D gene is possibly TRBD1 (6 bases). The CDR3 totals 13 residues. V shed 6 bases and J shed 5 bases, with 10 bases lying between them. The germline gives CDR1 SNHLY, CDR2 FYNNEI. The CDR3 reads CASRNRETGELFF. The CDR3 DNA follows: TGTGCCAGCAGAAACAGGGAGACCGGGGAGCTGTTTTTT.

V is TRBV28 and J is TRBJ2-1, with D perhaps TRBD2 (6 bases). The length of the CDR3 is 16 residues. Trimming took 8 bases from V and 1 from J, leaving 18 bases between them. Germline V CDR1 and CDR2: MDHEN, SYDVKM. CDR3 bases: TGTGCCAGCCCTCCCGCGGAGGGACCATCCTACAATGAGCAGTTCTTC. Amino acids: CASPPAEGPSYNEQFF.

The V and J genes are TRBV6-5 and TRBJ2-1; D is unresolved. V was clipped by 4 bases and J by 7 bases, with 14 bases between them. This CDR3 has 14 amino acids. Germline values: CDR1 MNHEY, CDR2 SVGAGI. The CDR3 coding sequence is TGTGCCAGCAGTTTCGACTCAGAAAGTAATGAGCAGTTCTTC. Protein: CASSFDSESNEQFF.

The CDR3: CASTWDSSNYGYTF. The CDR3 coding sequence is TGCGCCAGCACCTGGGACAGCTCTAACTATGGCTACACCTTC. The chain is built from TRBV10-2 and TRBJ1-2; 7 bases are a match to TRBD1. With 7 bases clipped from V and 0 bases from J, the junction kept 5 bases outside the gene matches. The germline V gene has CDR1 WSHSY and CDR2 SAAADI. The CDR3 length is 14 residues.

J is TRBJ2-7 and V is TRBV11-2, with D maybe TRBD2 (6 bases). V shed 4 bases and J shed 2 bases, with 12 bases lying between them. This CDR3 contains 14 residues. Looked up from germline, CDR1 is SGHAT and CDR2 is FQNNGV. CDR3 amino acids: CASSWGSGTYEQYF. The CDR3 region has the DNA TGTGCCAGCAGCTGGGGTAGCGGAACCTACGAGCAGTACTTC.

The genes are TRBV6-1 and TRBJ1-1; D perhaps matches TRBD1 (6 bases). Looked up from germline, CDR1 is MNHNS and CDR2 is SASEGT. Trimming left V 5 bases short and J 5 bases short, with 12 bases between. The CDR3 runs 13 residues. For the CDR3, the DNA is TGTGCCAGCAGTCACAGGGTGGAGACTGAAGCTTTCTTT. Protein: CASSHRVETEAFF.

The rearrangement joins TRBV12-5 to TRBJ2-3; D is ambiguous. Germline V gene sequence: CDR1 LGHNT, CDR2 FRNRAP. The length of the CDR3 is 17 residues. The V and J ends lost 4 bases and 2 bases respectively, with 19 bases between them. In DNA, the CDR3 is TGTGCTAGTGGTTCACCCGGAACTATACTCATCACAGATACGCAGTATTTT. As protein: CASGSPGTILITDTQYF.

The V call is TRBV18, the J call TRBJ2-1; D perhaps matches TRBD1 (5 bases). Trimming shortened V by 2 bases and J by 9 bases, and 20 bases separated the two germline ends. Germline CDR1 and CDR2: KGHSH and LQKENI. The CDR3 runs to 16 residues. The CDR3 sequence is CASSPTTWVGQGEQFF. The CDR3 nucleotides are TGTGCCAGCTCACCAACAACCTGGGTAGGTCAGGGTGAGCAGTTCTTC.

This rearrangement joins TRBV6-4 to TRBJ1-1, with D unclear. V shed 2 bases and J shed 2 bases, with 15 bases lying between them. The CDR3 length is 16 residues. The germline gives CDR1 MRHNA, CDR2 SNTAGT. CDR3 nucleotide sequence: TGTGCCAGCAGTGACCCTAGGACTCTCGTAAACACTGAAGCTTTCTTT. This translates into CASSDPRTLVNTEAFF.

The J gene is TRBJ1-2, the V gene TRBV19; D may be TRBD1 (5 bases). The V and J ends lost 10 bases and 7 bases respectively, with 25 bases between them. The CDR3 totals 15 residues. Looked up from germline, CDR1 is LNHDA and CDR2 is SQIVND (reference sequence). DNA for the CDR3: TGTGCCACCTCATCTAAGGGCGGCGAGGGACTTGGCTACACCTTC. Translation: CATSSKGGEGLGYTF.

The V gene is TRBV28, the J gene TRBJ2-1; no definite D call. The CDR3 loop spans 15 amino acids. V was shortened by 3 bases and J by 8 bases, with 17 bases between the two germline ends. CDR1 and CDR2 from the germline V gene are MDHEN and SYDVKM. This CDR3 is CASSFKERFIYEQFF. The CDR3, as DNA: TGTGCCAGCAGTTTCAAGGAGCGATTTATCTATGAGCAGTTCTTC. Based on the CDR3 plus reference TRBV28 and TRBJ2-1, the full variable domain is DVKVTQSSRYLVKRTGEKVFLECVQDMDHENMFWYRQDPGLGLRLIYFSYDVKMKEKGDIPEGYSVSREKKERFSLILESASTNQTSMYLCASSFKERFIYEQFFGPGTRLTVL.

This chain links TRBV7-8 with TRBJ2-1; D gene uncertain. Trimming removed 2 bases at V and 6 bases at J, with 14 bases between. Looked up from germline, CDR1 is SGHVS and CDR2 is FQNEAQ. The length of the CDR3 is 15 residues. The CDR3 spells CASSLSSVLGNEQFF. As DNA, the CDR3 is TGTGCCAGCAGCTTATCCAGCGTTTTAGGCAATGAGCAGTTCTTC.

The chain combines TRBV15 with TRBJ2-7, with 8 bases lining up with TRBD1. Trimming took 1 base from V and 2 from J; bases not matched to a gene: 4. Germline-derived CDR1 and CDR2 are LNHNV and YYDKDF (reference sequence). The CDR3 is 15 amino acids. This CDR3 reads CATSRGRGQAYEQYF. The CDR3 region has the DNA TGTGCCACCAGCAGAGGACGGGGACAGGCCTACGAGCAGTACTTC.